Below, one T cell receptor (beta chain) is given with its context. The antigen is undetermined. CDR3 size: 21 residues. These data come from a study of beta chain features in type 1 diabetes. Study-wide points: TCRB CDR3 length was moderately but significantly reduced in all four CD4+ subsets of Type 1 diabetes patients. A cDNA-based sequencing approach could over-represent cells with high TCR expression.

Investigators reverse transcribed all isolated RNA, so they sequenced expressed TCRB transcripts. Some clones are missing from TCRdb's copy, which holds only in-frame ones; the method was immunoSEQ multiplex PCR. This table holds 60,000 to 75,000 clones, nearly 50% found once. The chain recombines TRBV21-1 with TRBJ2-7; the table's D call, TRBD2, was not checked against the DNA. TRBV21-1 is noted as a pseudogene. This receptor was obtained from a man aged 25-45 years with type 1 diabetes. The sequencing input was central memory CD4+ T cells from blood. The CDR3 loop reads CASSTAADRVLLAGETYEQYF. The DNA for the CDR3 is TGTGCCAGCAGCACCGCCGCCGACAGGGTTCTGCTAGCGGGGGAAACCTACGAGCAGTACTTC.